The present entry profiles one TCR beta chain with its context. Its antigen is not identified. This sample stems from a study of cytomegalovirus exposure and HLA in healthy donors. As for the study in general: A prior study identified approximately 120 million unique TCR beta sequences from 180 million or so T cells. Study conclusions and caveats: An analysis done earlier found most TCR beta V segments productive about 87% or about 30% of the time. The study designated 150 or so TCR beta chains cytomegalovirus-associated.

The PCR employed 60 Vbeta primers together with 13 Jbeta primers. Generated by immunoSEQ multiplex PCR, the TCRdb table keeps only in-frame clones and is missing some. Of around 220,000 clones listed, more than 60% are singletons. The TCR was taken from a girl aged 2 to 10 in good health and CMV-seronegative. Input material: PBMCs.

CDR3 nucleotide sequence: TGTGCCAGCAGACACTGGGAGACAACCAGCGAGCAGTACTTC. Translating gives CASRHWETTSEQYF. The gene calls are TRBV16 and TRBJ2-7; a weak D match, TRBD2 (5 bases). V was pared by 6 bases and J by 6 bases, with 18 bases between. The CDR3 spans 14 residues. From germline, CDR1 is KGHSY and CDR2 FQNENV.